What follows are 10 T cell receptor beta chains derived from one specimen sequenced in a study of shared clonotypes between healthy human individuals. Profiling relied on immunoSEQ multiplex PCR, and the TCRdb table lists in-frame clones only, not all of them. This table has about 2 million clones, roughly 95% appearing once. Naivety among CD8 cells was defined by CD45RO negativity and positive CCR7 selection, thereby excluding terminally differentiated effector memory CD45RA+ cells. Material: naive CD8+ T cells sorted from blood. Every receptor here comes from a man between 18 and 35 years old in good health.

Concerning this clone itself: The same CDR3 also results from other DNA sequences found in this sample. This chain connects TRBV11-2 to TRBJ2-7; D call uncertain. Trimming pared 1 base from V and 0 bases from J, leaving 7 bases between. CDR1 and CDR2 from the germline V gene are SGHAT and FQNNGV. The CDR3 has 14 amino acids. CDR3 sequence reads: CASSLVGGSYEQYF. The CDR3 coding sequence is TGTGCCAGCAGCTTAGTGGGCGGCTCCTACGAGCAGTACTTC.

Note on this clone: At the DNA level, this CDR3 is encoded by other sequences in the same sample as well. This rearrangement joins TRBV6-5 to TRBJ2-2; D gene uncertain. The V gene's germline CDR1 is MNHEY and CDR2 SVGAGI. The CDR3 sequence is 12 residues long. Trimming shortened V by 1 base and J by 6 bases, and 3 bases separated the two germline ends. The CDR3, as DNA: TGTGCCAGCAGTTACTTGGCCGGGGAGCTGTTTTTT. It specifies CASSYLAGELFF.

Comment on this clone: Within the sample, other DNA sequences also encode this same CDR3. The V gene is TRBV27, the J gene TRBJ2-1; D is unresolved. Germline lookup yields CDR1 MNHEY and CDR2 SMNVEV (reference sequence). This CDR3 has 12 amino acids. The ends were cut back, 3 bases at V and 7 bases at J, with 7 bases in the middle. The CDR3 region has the DNA TGTGCCAGCAGTTTCGGGCCTAATGAGCAGTTCTTC. Translating gives CASSFGPNEQFF.

The chain links TRBV27 to TRBJ2-5, with TRBD2 matching 7 bases. The J call is in doubt because the DNA end fits TRBJ2-7 better. Germline lookup yields CDR1 MNHEY and CDR2 SMNVEV (reference sequence). This CDR3 has 16 residues. The CDR3 sequence is CASRLIVEGGSYEQYF. The CDR3 coding sequence is TGTGCCAGCAGATTAATCGTAGAGGGAGGGAGCTACGAGCAGTACTTC.

The chain is built from TRBV4-3 and TRBJ2-7; 10 nucleotides match TRBD2. Per germline, CDR1 LGHNA and CDR2 YSLEER. This CDR3 comprises 16 residues. V was pared by 0 bases and J by 5 bases, with 7 bases of the junction left unmatched. CDR3 DNA: TGCGCCAGCAGCCAAGATGGGACTAGCGAGGACGACGAGCAGTACTTC. It codes for CASSQDGTSEDDEQYF.

The genes are TRBV27 and TRBJ2-1; 10 positions match TRBD2. The CDR3 has 15 amino acids. Per germline, CDR1 MNHEY and CDR2 SMNVEV (reference sequence). J was trimmed by 7 bases and V by 6 bases; bases with no gene match: 9. The CDR3 sequence: CASSPSSGSWNEQFF. The CDR3 DNA is TGTGCCAGCAGCCCCTCTAGCGGGAGTTGGAATGAGCAGTTCTTC.

The CDR3 DNA follows: TGTGCCAGCAGCCCCCACAGGGGTAATAGGGAAGAGCAGTACTTC. Its translation is CASSPHRGNREEQYF. The chain combines TRBV9 with TRBJ2-7; TRBD1 aligns across 7 bases. Germline CDR1 SGDLS, CDR2 YYNGEE. The CDR3 runs 15 residues. After removal of 4 bases from V and 7 bases from J, the junction contained 14 bases not matched to a gene.

Of note for this clone: Mismatch with germline at one junction end may stem from a read error. The rearrangement links TRBV27 to TRBJ2-1; D ambiguous. CDR1 is MNHEY, CDR2 SMNVEV, per germline (reference sequence). The CDR3 has 15 residues. The CDR3 reads CASSLLGPQGNGQFF. The CDR3 DNA reads TGTGCCAGCAGTTTGCTCGGCCCTCAAGGCAATGGGCAGTTCTTC.

The chain employs TRBV27 and TRBJ2-1, with D tentatively TRBD2 (5 bases). From germline, CDR1 is MNHEY and CDR2 SMNVEV (reference sequence). The CDR3 consists of 17 residues. V dropped 8 bases and J dropped 0 bases, with 20 bases sitting between them. The CDR3, as DNA: TGTGCCAGCTCCCGGGCCAAGGGAGAAAGCTCCTACAATGAGCAGTTCTTC. Protein product: CASSRAKGESSYNEQFF.

This clone was observed a handful of times. The chain combines TRBV29-1 with TRBJ1-2; D is uncertain. Germline V gives CDR1 SQVTM, CDR2 ANQGSEA. The CDR3 is 11 amino acids. The V and J ends lost 6 bases and 8 bases respectively, with 13 bases between them. The CDR3 loop reads CSVTEIGGYTF. The CDR3 DNA reads as TGCAGCGTGACGGAGATTGGGGGCTACACCTTC.